This T cell receptor (beta chain) was profiled in a study of long-term antiretroviral therapy in people with HIV. General study results and limits: Clones expanded before ART dominated the repertoire at all time points.

CDR3 size: 15 residues. Deletions cut 2 bases from V and 7 bases from J, with 13 bases between. Germline values: CDR1 SGHKS, CDR2 YYEKEE (reference sequence). An immunoSEQ assay, version v3.0, was performed at survey level. Profiling relied on immunoSEQ multiplex PCR, and the TCRdb table lists in-frame clones only, not all of them. This sample has roughly 20,000 clones, with roughly 84% found just once. In its sample, this clone was seen a few times. The antigen is not known. Every donor had one or more pre-ART and two or more post-ART PBMC samples. None of the participants with HIV were treated outside the United States.

The sequence derives from a man in his fifties or sixties with HIV. The chain uses TRBV5-5 and TRBJ1-6; D is ambiguous. The sample consisted of unsorted PBMCs, taken at the start of antiretroviral therapy. This CDR3 reads CASSFRGISNSPLHF. DNA of the CDR3: TGTGCCAGCAGCTTTCGAGGGATTAGCAATTCACCCCTCCACTTT.